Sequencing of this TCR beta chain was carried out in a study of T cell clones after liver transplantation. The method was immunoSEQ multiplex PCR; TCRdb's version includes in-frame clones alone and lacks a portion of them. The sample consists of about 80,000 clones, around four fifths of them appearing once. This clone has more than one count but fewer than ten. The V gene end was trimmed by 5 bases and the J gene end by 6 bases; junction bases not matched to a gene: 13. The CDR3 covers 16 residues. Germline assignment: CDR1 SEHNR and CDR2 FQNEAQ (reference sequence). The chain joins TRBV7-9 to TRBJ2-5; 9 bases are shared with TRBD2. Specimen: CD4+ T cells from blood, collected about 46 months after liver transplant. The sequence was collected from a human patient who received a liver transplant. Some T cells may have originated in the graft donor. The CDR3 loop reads CASSRLGASGIKTQYF. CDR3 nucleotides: TGTGCCAGCAGCCGCCTGGGGGCTAGCGGGATCAAGACCCAGTACTTC.